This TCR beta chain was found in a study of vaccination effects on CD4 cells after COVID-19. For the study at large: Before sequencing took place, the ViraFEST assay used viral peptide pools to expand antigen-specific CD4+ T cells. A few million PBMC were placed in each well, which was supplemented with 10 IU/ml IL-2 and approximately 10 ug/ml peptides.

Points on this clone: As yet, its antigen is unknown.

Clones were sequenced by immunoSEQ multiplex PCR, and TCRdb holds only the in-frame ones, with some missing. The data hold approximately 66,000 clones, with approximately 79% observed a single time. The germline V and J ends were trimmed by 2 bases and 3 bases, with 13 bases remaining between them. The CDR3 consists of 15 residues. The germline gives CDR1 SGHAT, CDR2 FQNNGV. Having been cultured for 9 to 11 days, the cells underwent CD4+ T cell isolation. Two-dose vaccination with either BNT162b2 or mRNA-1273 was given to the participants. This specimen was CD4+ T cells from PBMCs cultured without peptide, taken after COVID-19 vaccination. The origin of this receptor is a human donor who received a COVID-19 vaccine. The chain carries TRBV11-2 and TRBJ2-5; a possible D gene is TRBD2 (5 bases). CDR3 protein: CASSLLPTTEETQYF. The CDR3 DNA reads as TGTGCCAGCAGCTTACTCCCGACTACCGAAGAGACCCAGTACTTC.